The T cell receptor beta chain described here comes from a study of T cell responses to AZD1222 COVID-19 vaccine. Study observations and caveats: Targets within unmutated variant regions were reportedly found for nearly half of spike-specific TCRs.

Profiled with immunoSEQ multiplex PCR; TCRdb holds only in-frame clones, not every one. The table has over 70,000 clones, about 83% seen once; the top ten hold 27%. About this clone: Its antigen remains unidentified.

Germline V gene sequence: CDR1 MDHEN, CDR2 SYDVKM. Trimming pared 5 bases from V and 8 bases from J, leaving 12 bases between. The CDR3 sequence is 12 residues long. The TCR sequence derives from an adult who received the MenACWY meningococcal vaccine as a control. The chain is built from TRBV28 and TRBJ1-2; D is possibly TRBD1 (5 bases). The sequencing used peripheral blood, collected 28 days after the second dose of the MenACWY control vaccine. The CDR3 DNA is TGTGCCAGCAGTCCGACAGTCCAAGGCTACACCTTC. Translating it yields CASSPTVQGYTF.